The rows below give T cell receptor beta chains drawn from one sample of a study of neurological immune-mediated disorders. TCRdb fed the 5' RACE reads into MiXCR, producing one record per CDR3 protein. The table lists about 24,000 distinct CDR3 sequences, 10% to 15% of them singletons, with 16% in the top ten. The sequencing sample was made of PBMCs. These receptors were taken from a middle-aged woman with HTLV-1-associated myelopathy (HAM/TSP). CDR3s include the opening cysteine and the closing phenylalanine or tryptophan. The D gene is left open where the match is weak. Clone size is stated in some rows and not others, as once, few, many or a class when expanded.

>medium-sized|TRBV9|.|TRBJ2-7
TGTGCCAGCAGCGTAGCTTCCATAGGGGCCTACGAGCAGTACTTC
CASSVASIGAYEQYF
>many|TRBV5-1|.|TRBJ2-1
TGCGCCAGCAGCCTAGCTCTGTCCTACAATGAGCAGTTCTTC
CASSLALSYNEQFF
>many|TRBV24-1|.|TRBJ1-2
TGTGCCACCAGTGATCCCCACACAGGGTTGAGCTACACCTTC
CATSDPHTGLSYTF
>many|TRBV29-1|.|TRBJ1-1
TGCAGCGTTCCGGGGGGGACCACTGAAGCTTTCTTT
CSVPGGTTEAFF
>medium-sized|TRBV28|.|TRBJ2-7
TGTGCCAGCAGTGGGAAAACAAGCTCCTACGAGCAGTACTTC
CASSGKTSSYEQYF
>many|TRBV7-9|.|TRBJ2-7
TGTGCCAGCAGCTTTATGGGGGACACGGTCTTGGGAGAGCAGTACTTC
CASSFMGDTVLGEQYF
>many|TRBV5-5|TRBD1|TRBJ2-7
TGTGCCAGCAGCGCCGGGGACAGGGGGGTGTACGAGCAGTACTTC
CASSAGDRGVYEQYF
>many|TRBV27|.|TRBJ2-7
TGTGCCAGCAGTTTGTCTAGGGATTTTGGCGAGCAGTACTTC
CASSLSRDFGEQYF
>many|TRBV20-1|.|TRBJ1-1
TGCAGTGCTAGAAGAGAGAGGGTTTTAGGTGAAGCTTTCTTT
CSARRERVLGEAFF
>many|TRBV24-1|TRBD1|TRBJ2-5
TGTGCCACCAGTGATCCAGGGACAGGGGGCCGGGAGACCCAGTACTTC
CATSDPGTGGRETQYF
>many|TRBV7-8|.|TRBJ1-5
TGTGCCAGCAGCTTCGGTCGGGACTCCCTCAGGCCCCAGCATTTT
CASSFGRDSLRPQHF
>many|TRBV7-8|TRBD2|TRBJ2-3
TGTGCCAGCAGCTACGGCCTAGCGGGATCAACAGATACGCAGTATTTT
CASSYGLAGSTDTQYF
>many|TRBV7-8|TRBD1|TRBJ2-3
TGTGCCAGCAGCCCCCGGGACAGGGGGATCACAGATACGCAGTATTTT
CASSPRDRGITDTQYF
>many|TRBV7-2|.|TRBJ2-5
TGTGCCAGCAGCTTAGTCCTTGGCGGGGGCTTACAACAAGAGACCCAGTACTTC
CASSLVLGGGLQQETQYF
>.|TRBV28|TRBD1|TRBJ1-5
TGTGCCAGCAGCCAGGACAGGGCTGAGAATCAGCACCAGCATTTT
CASSQDRAENQHQHF
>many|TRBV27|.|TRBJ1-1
TGTGCCAGCAGTTTACTGCCAGGGCAACGGACTGAAGCTTTCTTT
CASSLLPGQRTEAFF
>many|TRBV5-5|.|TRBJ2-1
TGTGCCAGCGGTCTATACAATGAGCAGTTCTTC
CASGLYNEQFF